This TCR beta chain stems from a study of blood T cells in healthy people across ages. In the study overall: About one barcoded beta molecule per two T cells was the capture yield of template switching.

A note on this clonotype: What it binds is not known.

PCR was performed a second time for 7 to 11 cycles using a sample-barcoded 5' primer and a J-beta primer mix. A tag from a template-switch adaptor with 12 random nucleotides marked each cDNA molecule. MiXCR, applied by TCRdb to the 5' RACE reads, yields one record per CDR3 protein. The sample records around 750,000 distinct CDR3 sequences, about 55% being singletons. Whole-study results and caveats: There was no known CMV status for donors, so expanded clonotype changes were possibly confounded.

Germline V gene sequence: CDR1 MNHNS, CDR2 SASEGT. The V gene lost 10 bases and the J gene lost 0 bases, with 19 bases spanning the gap. The CDR3 consists of 16 residues. The sample comprised blood. The origin of this receptor is an elderly man in good health. The chain employs TRBV6-1 and TRBJ2-1; D gene unclear. CDR3: CATGLRLESSYNEQFF. CDR3 coding DNA: TGTGCCACCGGCCTCCGGTTAGAAAGCTCCTACAATGAGCAGTTCTTC.